This T cell receptor beta chain was sequenced in a study of human T cells and chemical hapten exposure. TCRdb recomputed calls from the RACE reads with MiXCR, one row per CDR3 protein. The sample yields more than 80,000 distinct CDR3 sequences, about a tenth seen once. This clonotype was seen ten or more times. Time point of the sample: patch test 3, about 24 weeks after DPC sensitization. Treatment: therapeutic diphenylcyclopropenone sensitization with weekly scalp DPC. The drawing of blood occurred before each patch test was applied. Alopecia patients between 18 and 70 years old and suitable for DPC were used as donors. Trimming removed 0 bases from V and 5 bases from J, with 10 bases in between. CDR1 is SEHNR and CDR2 is FQNEAQ in the germline V gene (reference sequence). The length of the CDR3 is 14 residues.

The source is a woman aged 45-60 years with alopecia areata. Some clones in this sample may be carry-over from other donors' samples. The chain recombines TRBV7-9 with TRBJ2-5, with D possibly being TRBD1 or TRBD2 (6 bases each). The sample consisted of whole blood, taken in connection with sensitization to the hapten diphenylcyclopropenone (DPC). CDR3 in DNA: TGTGCCAGCAGCTTAGCAGGGGGGACGGAGACCCAGTACTTC. Amino acid sequence: CASSLAGGTETQYF.